This T cell receptor (beta chain) derives from a study of blood T cell repertoires in COVID-19. Study in general: Specimens from acute and convalescent COVID-19 originated in the United States, Italy and Spain. PBMCs, B-cell-depleted T cells, or T cells provided the cDNA or gDNA that made up the material.

How the authors handled the data: Reference gene primer amplification gave estimated nucleated cell counts. The data were produced by immunoSEQ multiplex PCR, yet TCRdb's version contains in-frame clones alone and is incomplete. V and J calls and clone size come straight from that table; D and trimming were deduced from the DNA. This table has some 160,000 clones, 70% to 90% appearing once. Followed longitudinally, the Seattle patients had been enrolled during active infection. The V end lost 4 bases, the J end lost 5 bases, and 9 bases lay between the germline ends. The CDR3 has 13 amino acids. The germline gives CDR1 SGHRS, CDR2 YFSETQ.

The TCR comes from a woman aged 80 or over with COVID-19, enrolled during active disease. The genes are TRBV5-1 and TRBJ2-2, with a tentative D call TRBD2 (5 bases). The sequenced sample consisted of peripheral blood. The CDR3 loop is CASSTSGTGELFF. Here the CDR3 DNA reads TGCGCCAGCAGCACGAGCGGTACCGGGGAGCTGTTTTTT.